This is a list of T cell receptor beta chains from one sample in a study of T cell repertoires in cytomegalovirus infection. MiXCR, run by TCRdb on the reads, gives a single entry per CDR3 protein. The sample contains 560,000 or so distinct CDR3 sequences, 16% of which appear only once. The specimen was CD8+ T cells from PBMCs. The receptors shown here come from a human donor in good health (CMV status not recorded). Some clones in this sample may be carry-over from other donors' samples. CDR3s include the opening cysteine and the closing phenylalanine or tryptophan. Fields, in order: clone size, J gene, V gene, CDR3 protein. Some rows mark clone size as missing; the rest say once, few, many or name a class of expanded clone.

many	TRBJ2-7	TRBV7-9	CASSTPGTGGLYEQYF
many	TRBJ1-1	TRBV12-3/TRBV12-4	CAIISTRADTEAFF
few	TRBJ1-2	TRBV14	CASSEGQVVDGYTF
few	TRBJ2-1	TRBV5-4	CASSLGEAGGRYNEQFF
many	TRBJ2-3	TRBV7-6	CASSFGVQDTQYF
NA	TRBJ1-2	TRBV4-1	CASSPFWTGHYVYTF
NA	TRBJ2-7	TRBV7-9	CASSLRDRVLNEQYF
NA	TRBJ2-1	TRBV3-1	CASSQVARGTKFF
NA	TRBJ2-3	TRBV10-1	CARSESGRTADTQYF
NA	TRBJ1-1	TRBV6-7	CASSYSEAGPQVSEAFF
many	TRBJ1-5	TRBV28	CASSSARGIEPQHF
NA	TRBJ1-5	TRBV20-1	CSARHRDRDRYSNQPQHF
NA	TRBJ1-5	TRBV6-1	CASSVRSNQPQHF
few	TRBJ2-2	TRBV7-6	CASSYGQGRTGELFF
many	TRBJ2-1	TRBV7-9	CASSPGRRGAYNEQFF
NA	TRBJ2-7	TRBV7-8	CASSPTGANRVQYF
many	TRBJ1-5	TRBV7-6	CASSLFGGRGSNQPQHF
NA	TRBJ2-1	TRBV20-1	CSARDLAVASNEQFF
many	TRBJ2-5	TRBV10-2	CASSVSQETQYF
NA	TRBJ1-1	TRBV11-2	CASSKPGQGGTEAFF
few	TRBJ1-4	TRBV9	CASSVGILEVTNEKLFF
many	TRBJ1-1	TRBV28	CASSFRVGTEAFF
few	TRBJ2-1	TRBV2	CASSDPNIVSNEQFF
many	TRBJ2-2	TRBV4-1	CASSQLQRRLKVDTGELFF
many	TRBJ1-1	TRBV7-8	CASSLDRGNTEAFF
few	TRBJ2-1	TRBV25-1	CASSVTFSNEQFF
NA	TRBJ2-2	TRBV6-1	CATGLAEVLTWEQFF
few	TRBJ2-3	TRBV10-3	CAIANTPDGPDTQYF
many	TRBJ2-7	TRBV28	CASSLSGQSYYEQYF
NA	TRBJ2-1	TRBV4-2	CASSQGDFASGYNEQFF
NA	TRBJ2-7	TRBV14	CASSQRWGGYEQYF
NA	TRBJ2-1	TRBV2	CASRASNPEQFF
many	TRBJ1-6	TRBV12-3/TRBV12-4	CASSFGKALTPLHF
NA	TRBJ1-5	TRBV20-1	CSARTGSSNQPQHF
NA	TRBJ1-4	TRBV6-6	CASSYSMQGLNEKLFF
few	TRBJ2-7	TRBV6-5	CASRAVLGTGSHEQYF
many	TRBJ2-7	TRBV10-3	CAISESGTRAYEQYF
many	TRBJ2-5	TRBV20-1	CSARDGAGVGETQYF
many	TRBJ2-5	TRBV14	CASSPDTGGEETQYF
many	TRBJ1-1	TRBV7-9	CASSRRGQGNTEAFF
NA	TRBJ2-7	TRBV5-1	CASSDSGLAAVYEQYF
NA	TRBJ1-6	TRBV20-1	CSARDPRSSYNSPLHF
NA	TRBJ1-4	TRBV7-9	CSSSPMRGWATNEKLFF
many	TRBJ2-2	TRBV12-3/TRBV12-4	CASTSYVTSGGANTGELFF
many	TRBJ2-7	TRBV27	CASSLTSADYEQYF
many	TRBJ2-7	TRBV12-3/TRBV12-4	CASSFGGQGSRYEQYF
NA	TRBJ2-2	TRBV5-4	CVSSLKRETGGELFF
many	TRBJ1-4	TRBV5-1	CASSYRTGRNQLEKLFF
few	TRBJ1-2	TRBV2	CASIEGREGYTF
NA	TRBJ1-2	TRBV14	CASSQHGDNYGYTF
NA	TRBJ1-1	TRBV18	CASSHVGEMNTEAFF
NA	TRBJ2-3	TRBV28	CASSSGWGADTQYF
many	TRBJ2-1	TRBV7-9	CASSVPGQTNEQFF
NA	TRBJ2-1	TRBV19	CATTGFYNEQFF
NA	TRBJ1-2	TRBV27	CASGRTDGYTF